These 6 T cell receptor beta chains came from one sample sequenced in a study of follicular helper T cells after annual influenza vaccination. Time point given: 2014-2015 season, 7 days after vaccination. Repertoires were generated with immunoSEQ multiplex PCR, while TCRdb's copy carries only in-frame clones and drops some. The sample carries about 9,800 clones, 80% to 90% recorded once. The sample consisted of CXCR5- memory CD4+ T cells sorted from blood, taken 7 days after influenza vaccination. The receptors stem from an adult who received the influenza vaccine.

The chain couples TRBV19 to TRBJ2-3; D possibly corresponds to TRBD2 (6 bases). The V and J ends lost 3 bases and 2 bases respectively, with 12 bases between them. There are 15 residues in the CDR3. CDR1 is LNHDA and CDR2 is SQIVND in the germline V gene (reference sequence). The CDR3: CASSIQRGTTDTQYF. As DNA, the CDR3 is TGTGCCAGTAGTATTCAACGGGGGACCACAGATACGCAGTATTTT. Together with reference TRBV19 and TRBJ2-3, the CDR3 gives the full variable domain: DGGITQSPKYLFRKEGQNVTLSCEQNLNHDAMYWYRQDPGQGLRLIYYSQIVNDFQKGDIAEGYSVSREKKESFPLTVTSAQKNPTAFYLCASSIQRGTTDTQYFGPGTRLTVL.

The V call is TRBV11-1, the J call TRBJ1-3; D not resolved. From germline, CDR1 is SGHAT and CDR2 FQDESV (reference sequence). Trimming removed 5 bases at V and 3 bases at J, with 14 bases between. CDR3 length: 15 amino acids. This chain's CDR3 is CASSGVSGNGNTIYF. The CDR3 nucleotides are TGTGCCAGCAGCGGCGTTAGTGGGAATGGAAACACCATATATTTT.

V usage is TRBV7-2 and J usage is TRBJ1-2; D gene uncertain. Germline V gene data show CDR1 as SGHTA and CDR2 as FQGNSA. The ends were cut back, 1 base at V and 6 bases at J, with 18 bases in the middle. This CDR3 region has 16 residues. This CDR3 is CASSLVGGIIRDGYTF. DNA for the CDR3: TGTGCCAGCAGCTTAGTTGGTGGGATAATAAGGGATGGCTACACCTTC.

CDR3 in amino acids: CASSRFRQGGNEQFF. CDR3 nucleotides: TGTGCCAGTAGTAGATTTAGACAGGGGGGCAATGAGCAGTTCTTC. The chain combines TRBV19 with TRBJ2-1, with 9 positions matching TRBD1. CDR3 length: 15 amino acids. Trimming at V came to 4 bases and at J to 6 bases, leaving 7 bases not matched to a gene. Per germline, CDR1 LNHDA and CDR2 SQIVND (reference sequence).

The chain employs TRBV10-3 and TRBJ2-5, with D unresolved. Trimming removed 6 bases at V and 2 bases at J, with 10 bases between. The germline gives CDR1 ENHRY, CDR2 SYGVKD. This CDR3 contains 13 residues. CDR3 DNA: TGTGCCATCAGCCTACAGCCACAAGAGACCCAGTACTTC. Protein: CAISLQPQETQYF.

The rearrangement uses TRBV7-3 and TRBJ1-3; D is ambiguous. CDR1 is SGHTA and CDR2 is FQGTGA in the germline V gene. V was clipped by 4 bases and J by 2 bases, with 0 bases between them. The CDR3 consists of 11 residues. CDR3 in DNA: TGTGCCAGCAGCTCTGGAAACACCATATATTTT. Translated, it gives CASSSGNTIYF.